This T cell receptor (beta chain) was documented in a study of technical replicates of blood from several donors. The CDR3 spans 12 amino acids, including both terminal residues. Sequencing was performed with immunoSEQ multiplex PCR; in TCRdb, only in-frame clones are kept and a portion is missing. The table includes 60,000 to 90,000 clones, 80% to 95% detected once. With respect to this clone: No conserved phenylalanine or tryptophan ends this CDR3, so it is likely a read error. The DNA is omitted, as the CDR3 cannot be located on it reliably, and the CDR3 follows TCRdb's listing.

The sequence came from a human donor in good health. The chain recombines TRBV21-1 with TRBJ2-4; the table's D call, TRBD2, has no DNA check behind it. TRBV21-1 has pseudogene status. Sequencing used T cells isolated from PBMCs. CDR3 protein: CASSNTGGLASS.